The 12 T cell receptor beta chains below come from one sample, sequenced in a study of T-cell reconstitution after alpha-beta-depleted transplantation in children. TCRbeta library preparation incorporated unique molecular identifiers. TCRdb fed the PCR reads into MiXCR, producing one record per CDR3 protein. Counted here are 360,000 or so distinct CDR3 sequences, roughly 20% occurring once; the ten biggest clones make up around 4%. This specimen was PBMCs from the stem cell graft donor, taken from the stem cell graft. The receptors were sampled from a human donor who donated a stem cell graft to a child with acute myeloid leukemia.

This clonotype appeared a few times. The V and J genes are TRBV29-1 and TRBJ2-1, with 8 bases matching TRBD2. This CDR3 spans 16 amino acids. Germline V gene sequence: CDR1 SQVTM, CDR2 ANQGSEA. Unmatched junction bases numbered 8, after V lost 4 bases and J lost 0 bases. CDR3 amino acids: CSVAGAGDSSYNEQFF. As DNA, the CDR3 is TGCAGCGTTGCCGGAGCGGGAGATAGCTCCTACAATGAGCAGTTCTTC.

At least ten counts were recorded for this clonotype. The J gene is TRBJ2-7, the V gene TRBV29-1; D is possibly TRBD2 (5 bases). Trimming removed 5 bases at V and 1 base at J, with 12 bases between. CDR3 size: 13 residues. Germline CDR1 and CDR2: SQVTM and ANQGSEA. CDR3 in DNA: TGCAGCGTTAGAGACGGAGGATCCTACGAGCAGTACTTC. Its translation: CSVRDGGSYEQYF.

This clonotype was seen a few times. V gene TRBV28 combines with J gene TRBJ2-5; D not resolved. Germline CDR1 and CDR2: MDHEN and SYDVKM. V lost 3 bases, J lost 5 bases, and 10 bases lay in between. The CDR3 runs 13 residues. The CDR3 protein is CASSFRPRETQYF. The CDR3 nucleotides read TGTGCCAGCAGTTTCCGCCCCCGGGAGACCCAGTACTTC.

This clonotype occurred a few times. The V gene is TRBV5-1, the J gene TRBJ2-1; D remains unclear. The CDR3 consists of 11 residues. CDR1 SGHRS and CDR2 YFSETQ come from the germline V gene. The ends were cut back, 0 bases at V and 10 bases at J, with 5 bases in the middle. The CDR3 spells CASSLADEQFF. Written as DNA, the CDR3 is TGCGCCAGCAGCTTGGCGGACGAGCAGTTCTTC.

This clonotype was seen a few times. The chain combines TRBV11-2 with TRBJ2-3, with TRBD2 matching over 7 bases. J was trimmed by 2 bases and V by 2 bases; bases with no gene match: 7. The CDR3 is made up of 16 amino acids. CDR1 and CDR2 (germline): SGHAT, FQNNGV. CDR3 nucleotides: TGTGCCAGCAGCTTACATGGCGGGAGTACCACAGATACGCAGTATTTT. It codes for CASSLHGGSTTDTQYF.

Note on this clonotype: One junction end does not reproduce the germline sequence, and a read error may be involved. This chain connects TRBV10-3 to TRBJ1-6; 9 bases match TRBD1. Germline V CDR1 and CDR2: ENHRY, SYGVKD. CDR3 size: 15 residues. This chain's CDR3 is CAITEGTGKNSPLHF. CDR3 in DNA: TGTGCCATCACTGAGGGGACAGGGAAGAATTCACCCCTCCACTTT.

The J gene is TRBJ2-3, the V gene TRBV7-9; D not certain. V lost 5 bases and J lost 4, with 13 bases in between. The CDR3 is 14 amino acids. Per germline, CDR1 SEHNR and CDR2 FQNEAQ (reference sequence). The CDR3 spells CASSPRSTPDTQYF. Here the CDR3 DNA reads TGTGCCAGCAGCCCCAGGAGTACGCCAGATACGCAGTATTTT. The variable domain in full, completed from reference TRBV7-9 and TRBJ2-3, reads DTGVSQNPRHKITKRGQNVTFRCDPISEHNRLYWYRQTLGQGPEFLTYFQNEAQLEKSRLLSDRFSAERPKGSFSTLEIQRTEQGDSAMYLCASSPRSTPDTQYFGPGTRLTVL.

The chain links TRBV25-1 to TRBJ2-7; TRBD1 might be the D (5 bases). There are 14 residues in the CDR3. Deletions cut 3 bases from V and 5 bases from J, with 14 bases between. Per the germline V gene, CDR1 is MGHDK and CDR2 is SYGVNS. The CDR3 region is CASSEVGRVNEQYF. CDR3 sequence (DNA): TGTGCCAGCAGTGAGGTGGGCAGGGTGAACGAGCAGTACTTC.

This clonotype occurred a few times. This sequence joins TRBV11-2 and TRBJ2-3; a weak D match, TRBD2 (6 bases). The V and J ends lost 7 bases and 0 bases respectively, with 23 bases between them. The CDR3 runs 18 residues. The germline V gene has CDR1 SGHAT and CDR2 FQNNGV. The CDR3 protein is CASTHWSTSSGSTDTQYF. CDR3 DNA sequence: TGTGCCAGCACCCATTGGTCAACCTCGAGCGGGAGCACAGATACGCAGTATTTT.

This clonotype was recorded at least ten times. The chain links TRBV15 to TRBJ2-1, with 11 nucleotides matching TRBD2. Germline CDR1 and CDR2: LNHNV and YYDKDF (reference sequence). Germline trimming cut 0 bases from V and 5 bases from J; bases unmatched to any gene: 12. This CDR3 is 19 amino acids long. CDR3 in amino acids: CATSRDSPSGRTTHNEQFF. CDR3 DNA: TGTGCCACCAGCAGAGATTCGCCTAGCGGGAGGACTACCCACAATGAGCAGTTCTTC.

This clonotype was counted at least ten times. The chain combines TRBV20-1 with TRBJ2-7; D might be TRBD2 (6 bases). Between the trimmed V and J ends, which lost 4 bases and 1 base, there was a span of 20 bases. CDR1 DFQATT and CDR2 SNEGSKA come from the germline V gene (reference sequence). The CDR3 loop spans 16 amino acids. CDR3 region: CSATPSEGLISYEQYF. The CDR3 bases are TGCAGTGCTACCCCTTCGGAGGGACTTATTTCCTACGAGCAGTACTTC.

This clonotype was detected many times. The chain employs TRBV20-1 and TRBJ1-5; D may be TRBD1 (6 bases). This CDR3 region has 15 residues. Germline V gene sequence: CDR1 DFQATT, CDR2 SNEGSKA (reference sequence). V gave up 2 bases and J gave up 0 bases, with 11 bases separating them. CDR3: CSARSDSYSNQPQHF. In DNA form, the CDR3 reads TGCAGTGCTAGATCGGACAGCTATAGCAATCAGCCCCAGCATTTT.